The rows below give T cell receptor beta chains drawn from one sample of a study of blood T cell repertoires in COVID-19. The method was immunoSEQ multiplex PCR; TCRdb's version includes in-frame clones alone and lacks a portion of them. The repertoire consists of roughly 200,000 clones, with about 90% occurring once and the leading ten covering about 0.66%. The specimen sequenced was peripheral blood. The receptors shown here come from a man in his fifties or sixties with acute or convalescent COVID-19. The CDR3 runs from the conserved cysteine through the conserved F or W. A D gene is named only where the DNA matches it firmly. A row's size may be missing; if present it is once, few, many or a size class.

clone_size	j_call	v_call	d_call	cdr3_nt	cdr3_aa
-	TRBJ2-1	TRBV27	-	TGTGCCAGCAGTCCCGGGACACTTTACAATGAGCAGTTCTTC	CASSPGTLYNEQFF
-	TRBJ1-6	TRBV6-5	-	TGTGCCAGCAGTTACTGGACAAACAATAATTCACCCCTCCACTTT	CASSYWTNNNSPLHF
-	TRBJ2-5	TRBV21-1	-	TGTGCCAGCAGCAAAAATCGGGGGTCGAGGAAAGAGACCCAGTACTTC	CASSKNRGSRKETQYF
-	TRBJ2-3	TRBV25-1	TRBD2	TGTGCCAGCAGACTCGGGGGGGGCACAGATACGCAGTATTTT	CASRLGGGTDTQYF
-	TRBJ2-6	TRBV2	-	TGTGCCAGCAGTGAAGGGGGGCGAGGCGCCAACGTCCTGACTTTC	CASSEGGRGANVLTF
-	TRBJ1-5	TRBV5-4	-	TGTGCCAGCAGCCAGGACCCAGGGGGCAATCAGCCCCAGCATTTT	CASSQDPGGNQPQHF
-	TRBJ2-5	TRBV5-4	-	TGTGCCAGCAGCTTTAAAATCCCCGGGCAAGAGACCCAGTACTTC	CASSFKIPGQETQYF
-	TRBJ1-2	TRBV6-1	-	TGTGCCAGCAGTGAAAGGTCAGGGTCCTACTATGGCTACACCTTC	CASSERSGSYYGYTF
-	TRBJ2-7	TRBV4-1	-	TGCGCCAGCAGCCAAGGGACTTACACCTACGAGCAGTACTTC	CASSQGTYTYEQYF
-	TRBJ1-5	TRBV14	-	TGTGCCAGCAGCCAAGATCGGGGGCCCCAGCATTTT	CASSQDRGPQHF
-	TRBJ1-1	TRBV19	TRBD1	TGTGCCAGTAGTATGACAGGGGCTCTTGGGAACACTGAAGCTTTCTTT	CASSMTGALGNTEAFF
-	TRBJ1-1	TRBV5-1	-	TGCGCCAGCAGCTTCACAGCTACTACAGGTGAAGCTTTCTTT	CASSFTATTGEAFF
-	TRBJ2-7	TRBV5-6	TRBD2	TGTGCCAGCAGCTTGGCTGCAGCGGGAGTCTACGAGCAGTACTTC	CASSLAAAGVYEQYF
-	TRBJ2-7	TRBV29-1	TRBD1	TGCAGCGCTAAGACAGGGAGCTCCTACGAGCAGTACTTC	CSAKTGSSYEQYF
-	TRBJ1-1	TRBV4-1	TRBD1	TGCGCCAGCAGCCCTAAAACAGGGGCAGGGGATGAAGCTTTCTTT	CASSPKTGAGDEAFF
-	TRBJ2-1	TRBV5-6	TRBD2	TGTGCCAGCAGCATATCGGGCGGGAGATGGCGTGAGCAGTTCTTC	CASSISGGRWREQFF
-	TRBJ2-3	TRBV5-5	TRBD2	TGTGCCAGCACCCAGACTAGCGGGGGGTTCACAGATACGCAGTATTTT	CASTQTSGGFTDTQYF
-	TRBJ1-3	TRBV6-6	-	TGTGCCAGCAGCCCCGGGGGGGGTCACGCGGGAAACACCATATATTTT	CASSPGGGHAGNTIYF
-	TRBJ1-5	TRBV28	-	TGTGCCAGCAGCAGGATCAATCAGCCCCAGCATTTT	CASSRINQPQHF
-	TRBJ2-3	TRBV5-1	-	TGCGCCAGCAGCTCCGGGGGTAGTGCAGATACGCAGTATTTT	CASSSGGSADTQYF
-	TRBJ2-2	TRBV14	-	TGTGCCAGCAGCCAATGGGGGGGCGACGGGGAGCTGTTTTTT	CASSQWGGDGELFF
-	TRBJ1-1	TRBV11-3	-	TGTGCCAGCTCAACCGCGGGAAACACTGAAGCTTTCTTT	CASSTAGNTEAFF
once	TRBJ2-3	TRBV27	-	TGTGCCAGCAGTGCCCCAGGGAAAGGCACAGATACGCAGTATTTT	CASSAPGKGTDTQYF
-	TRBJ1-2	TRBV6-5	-	TGTGCCAGCAGTTACTCGAGCGTCCCATCGGGCTATGGCTACACCTTC	CASSYSSVPSGYGYTF
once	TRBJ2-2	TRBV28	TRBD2	TGTGCCAGCAGTTTGGCGGGAGTCGGGGAGCTGTTTTTT	CASSLAGVGELFF
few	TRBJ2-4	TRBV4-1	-	TGCGCCAGCAGCCAAGATGGCACCACAGGAGCCAAAAACATTCAGTACTTC	CASSQDGTTGAKNIQYF
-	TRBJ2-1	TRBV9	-	TGTGCCAGCACCGTAGGAATTAGCGACTCCTCCTACAATGAGCAGTTCTTC	CASTVGISDSSYNEQFF
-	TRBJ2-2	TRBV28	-	TGTGCCAGCAGTTCTCACACCGGGGAGCTGTTTTTT	CASSSHTGELFF
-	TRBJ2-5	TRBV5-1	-	TGCGCCAGCAGCTTGGGGTGGGGGCAGGAGACCCAGTACTTC	CASSLGWGQETQYF
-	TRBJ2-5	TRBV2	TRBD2	TGTGCCAGCAAAGTTACTAGCGGGAAAGAGACCCAGTACTTC	CASKVTSGKETQYF
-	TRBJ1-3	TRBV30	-	TGTGCCTGGAGGGGAGGCAGGGTCTCTGGAAACACCATATATTTT	CAWRGGRVSGNTIYF
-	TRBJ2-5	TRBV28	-	TGTGCCAGCAGCCGTCCGCTTGCGGCCTCCGTAGGGACCCAGTACTTC	CASSRPLAASVGTQYF
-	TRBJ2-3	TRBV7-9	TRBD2	TGTGCCAGCAGTGCTAGCGGGGGCACAGATACGCAGTATTTT	CASSASGGTDTQYF
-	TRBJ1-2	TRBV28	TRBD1	TGTGCCAGCAGTTTTGCAGGGGGAGCTGGCTACACCTTC	CASSFAGGAGYTF
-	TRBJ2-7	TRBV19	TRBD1	TGTGCCAGCTCCGGGACAGGGGGCCTCTACGAGCAGTACTTC	CASSGTGGLYEQYF
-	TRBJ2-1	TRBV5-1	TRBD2	TGCGCCAGCAGCTTGGTGTTAGCGGGAGAAACTGAGCAGTTCTTC	CASSLVLAGETEQFF
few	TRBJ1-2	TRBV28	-	TGTGCCAGCAGTCGAGATCTCTATGGCTACACCTTC	CASSRDLYGYTF
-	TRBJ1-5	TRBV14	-	TGTGCCAGCAGCCAAAGTGCTTCAGATCAGCCCCAGCATTTT	CASSQSASDQPQHF
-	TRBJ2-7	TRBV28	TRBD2	TGTGCCAGCAGTTTAATGGGACTAGCGGGAGAAAGGCAGTACTTC	CASSLMGLAGERQYF
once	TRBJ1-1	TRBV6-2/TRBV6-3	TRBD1	TGTGCCAGCAGTAGACACAGGGGCCCTGAAGCTTTCTTT	CASSRHRGPEAFF
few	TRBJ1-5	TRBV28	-	TGTGCCAGCAGTCCCCCCCGGGTGGGGGCTGCCAATCAGCCCCAGCATTTT	CASSPPRVGAANQPQHF
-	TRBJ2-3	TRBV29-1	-	TGCAGCGTTGAACGGCGGCAGCCCTGGACGCAGTATTTT	CSVERRQPWTQYF
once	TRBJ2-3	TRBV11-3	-	TGTGCCAGCAGCTCCCAAGGACACAGCACAGATACGCAGTATTTT	CASSSQGHSTDTQYF
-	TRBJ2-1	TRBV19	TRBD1	TGTGCCAGTACTAGACAGGGCAGCAATGAGCAGTTCTTC	CASTRQGSNEQFF
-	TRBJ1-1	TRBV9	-	TGTGCCAGCAGCCACCGAGGGGGCACTGAAGCTTTCTTT	CASSHRGGTEAFF
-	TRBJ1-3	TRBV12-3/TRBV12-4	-	TGTGCCAGCAGTTTGGGGGGGGGAAACACCATATATTTT	CASSLGGGNTIYF
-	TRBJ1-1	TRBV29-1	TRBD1	TGCAGCGTTGAACCGGGACAGGGGGCAACTGAAGCTTTCTTT	CSVEPGQGATEAFF
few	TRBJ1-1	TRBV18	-	TGTGCCAGCTCACAGGCACAGCAATACACTGAAGCTTTCTTT	CASSQAQQYTEAFF
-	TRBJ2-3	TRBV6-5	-	TGTGCCAGCAGTTACGAGGGCCGGCGCACAGATACGCAGTATTTT	CASSYEGRRTDTQYF
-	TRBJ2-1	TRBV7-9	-	TGTGCCAGCAGCTTAATCACCCGGGGCTCCTACAATGAGCAGTTCTTC	CASSLITRGSYNEQFF
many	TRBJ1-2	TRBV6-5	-	TGTGCCAGCAGCCCCCTCCTGACAGGCTTCAGTGGCTACACCTTC	CASSPLLTGFSGYTF
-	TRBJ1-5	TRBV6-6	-	TGTGCCAGCAGTTTACCAGGGGAACAGCCCCAGCATTTT	CASSLPGEQPQHF
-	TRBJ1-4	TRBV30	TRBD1	TGTGCCTGGGGGACCGGGACAGGGGGTGAAAAACTGTTTTTT	CAWGTGTGGEKLFF
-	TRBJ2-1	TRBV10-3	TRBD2	TGTGCCATCAGTGGAGTGGGGCGGGGGGGCCCCGAGCAGTTCTTC	CAISGVGRGGPEQFF
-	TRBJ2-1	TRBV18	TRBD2	TGTGCCAGCTCACCGGGATTTCTAGCGGGGAATGAGCAGTTCTTC	CASSPGFLAGNEQFF